The rows below give T cell receptor beta chains drawn from one sample of a study of blood T cell repertoires in COVID-19. The data were produced by immunoSEQ multiplex PCR, yet TCRdb's version contains in-frame clones alone and is incomplete. The data hold 250,000 to 350,000 clones, with approximately 87% observed a single time. The sample comprised peripheral blood. These receptors were taken from a woman between 50 and 59 years old who had recovered from COVID-19. CDR3s include the opening cysteine and the closing phenylalanine or tryptophan. Each record gives: clone size, J gene, V gene, D gene, CDR3 protein, CDR3 DNA. A D gene is named only where the DNA matches it firmly. Clone size is stated in some rows and not others, as once, few, many or a class when expanded.

once	TRBJ1-5	TRBV29-1	TRBD1	CSVGQGTSNQPQHF	TGCAGCGTTGGACAGGGGACCAGCAATCAGCCCCAGCATTTT
.	TRBJ1-4	TRBV7-2	.	CASSLALGEKLFF	TGTGCCAGCAGCTTAGCTCTGGGCGAAAAACTGTTTTTT
.	TRBJ2-7	TRBV5-1	TRBD2	CASSPSGGSYEQYF	TGCGCCAGCAGCCCGTCGGGGGGCTCCTACGAGCAGTACTTC
.	TRBJ1-2	TRBV30	TRBD1	CAWSVTGEGGYTF	TGTGCCTGGAGTGTTACAGGGGAAGGGGGCTACACCTTC
once	TRBJ2-3	TRBV30	.	CAWSQVFSTDTQYF	TGTGCCTGGTCACAGGTTTTTAGCACAGATACGCAGTATTTT
many	TRBJ2-7	TRBV14	.	CASSPTSSYEQYF	TGTGCCAGCAGCCCTACTAGCTCCTACGAGCAGTACTTC
.	TRBJ1-2	TRBV7-8	TRBD1	CASSRDRVRIYGYTF	TGTGCCAGCAGCAGAGACAGGGTACGGATCTATGGCTACACCTTC
once	TRBJ1-5	TRBV19	.	CASSTRRGGFVQPQHF	TGTGCCAGTAGTACCCGTAGAGGGGGTTTCGTTCAGCCCCAGCATTTT
.	TRBJ2-3	TRBV24-1	TRBD2	CATSEAGTSGSTDTQYF	TGTGCCACCAGTGAGGCTGGGACTAGCGGGAGCACAGATACGCAGTATTTT
.	TRBJ1-5	TRBV7-2	.	CASSLNSPATQHF	TGTGCCAGCAGCTTAAATTCACCCGCGACCCAGCATTTT
.	TRBJ1-1	TRBV19	TRBD1	CASSTGQVPAFF	TGTGCCAGTAGTACCGGACAGGTCCCCGCTTTCTTT
.	TRBJ2-3	TRBV5-4	TRBD2	CASSLYAGGALGGYF	TGTGCCAGCAGCTTGTACGCGGGGGGGGCCCTGGGAGGGTATTTT
.	TRBJ2-3	TRBV7-2	.	CASSSSSEERHTQYF	TGTGCCAGCAGCTCCAGCAGCGAAGAAAGACATACGCAGTATTTT
.	TRBJ1-1	TRBV15	.	CATSRGGGVTEAFF	TGTGCCACCAGCAGAGGAGGGGGGGTCACTGAAGCTTTCTTT
.	TRBJ2-5	TRBV9	TRBD2	CASSGRGETQYF	TGTGCCAGTAGCGGGAGGGGAGAGACCCAGTACTTC
.	TRBJ2-7	TRBV5-6	TRBD1	CASSNRQGLYEQYF	TGTGCCAGCAGCAACCGACAGGGTCTCTACGAGCAGTACTTC
.	TRBJ2-6	TRBV24-1	.	CATSGHKQGAGANVLTF	TGTGCCACCAGTGGACATAAACAGGGAGCTGGGGCCAACGTCCTGACTTTC
.	TRBJ2-7	TRBV27	TRBD1	CASSLVGTGSPYEQYF	TGTGCCAGCAGTTTGGTAGGGACAGGGAGCCCCTACGAGCAGTACTTC
.	TRBJ2-5	TRBV6-5	.	CASSYWASETQYF	TGTGCCAGCAGTTACTGGGCGTCGGAGACCCAGTACTTC
.	TRBJ2-3	TRBV10-1	.	CASSATLGQNGTDTQYF	TGCGCCAGCAGTGCCACGCTCGGACAGAATGGCACAGATACGCAGTATTTT
.	TRBJ2-5	TRBV18	TRBD1	CASSQDRVETQYF	TGTGCCAGCTCCCAAGACAGGGTTGAGACCCAGTACTTC
.	TRBJ1-1	TRBV5-6	.	CASSSVWSEAFF	TGTGCCAGCAGCTCGGTGTGGAGTGAAGCTTTCTTT
.	TRBJ1-1	TRBV6-6	TRBD1	CASSYSYRGSEAFF	TGTGCCAGCAGTTACTCGTACAGGGGTTCTGAAGCTTTCTTT
.	TRBJ2-7	TRBV27	TRBD2	CASSLSTYSSGQQYF	TGTGCCAGCAGTTTATCGACCTACTCTAGCGGGCAGCAGTACTTC
few	TRBJ1-6	TRBV7-9	TRBD1	CASSSTGQGVNSPLHF	TGTGCCAGCAGCTCGACGGGACAGGGAGTTAATTCACCCCTCCACTTT
.	TRBJ2-3	TRBV4-2	.	CASSQVLSRTDTQYF	TGTGCCAGCAGCCAAGTCCTTTCACGGACAGATACGCAGTATTTT
.	TRBJ2-7	TRBV29-1	.	CSAFPGQGSEQYF	TGCAGCGCTTTTCCGGGACAAGGATCCGAGCAGTACTTC
.	TRBJ2-5	TRBV15	.	CATSPSYQETQYF	TGTGCCACCAGCCCCTCGTACCAAGAGACCCAGTACTTC
.	TRBJ1-6	TRBV6-5	.	CASSPTWDSPLHF	TGTGCCAGCAGTCCGACTTGGGATTCACCCCTCCACTTT
.	TRBJ1-2	TRBV10-3	TRBD1	CAISDRESGYTF	TGTGCCATCAGCGACAGGGAGAGTGGCTACACCTTC
.	TRBJ1-6	TRBV5-1	.	CASRPDSRSYNSPLHF	TGCGCCAGCAGACCGGACTCCCGCTCCTATAATTCACCCCTCCACTTT
.	TRBJ1-3	TRBV9	.	CASSVAGRPGNTIYF	TGTGCCAGCAGCGTAGCGGGGAGGCCTGGAAACACCATATATTTT
.	TRBJ1-4	TRBV25-1	TRBD1	CASKQGLKLFF	TGTGCCAGCAAACAGGGGTTAAAACTGTTTTTT
.	TRBJ2-5	TRBV5-1	TRBD2	CASSLGLAGAVQETQYF	TGCGCCAGCAGCCTCGGACTAGCGGGCGCCGTCCAAGAGACCCAGTACTTC
.	TRBJ2-5	TRBV2	.	CAGRRSGVIQETQYF	TGTGCCGGAAGGCGGTCAGGGGTCATCCAAGAGACCCAGTACTTC
.	TRBJ2-1	TRBV28	TRBD2	CASSNGGLAGYNEQFF	TGTGCCAGCAGTAACGGCGGACTAGCAGGTTACAATGAGCAGTTCTTC
.	TRBJ1-1	TRBV10-1	.	CASSENMNTEAFF	TGCGCCAGCAGTGAGAACATGAACACTGAAGCTTTCTTT
.	TRBJ2-2	TRBV7-2	.	CASSPQGNTGELFF	TGTGCCAGCAGCCCGCAGGGGAACACCGGGGAGCTGTTTTTT
.	TRBJ1-2	TRBV23-1	.	CASSQSDSNYGYTF	TGCGCCAGCAGTCAATCGGACAGCAACTATGGCTACACCTTC
.	TRBJ2-1	TRBV4-3	TRBD2	CASSQGLAGFSSYNEQFF	TGCGCCAGCAGCCAAGGTCTAGCGGGATTTAGCTCCTACAATGAGCAGTTCTTC
once	TRBJ1-3	TRBV5-5	.	CASSLHLNAGNTIYF	TGTGCCAGCAGCTTGCACCTCAACGCGGGAAACACCATATATTTT
.	TRBJ2-5	TRBV5-1	TRBD1	CASSRDSIQQETQYF	TGCGCCAGCAGCCGGGACAGCATACAGCAAGAGACCCAGTACTTC
once	TRBJ2-5	TRBV25-1	.	CASSDNRYQETQYF	TGTGCCAGCAGTGATAACCGGTACCAAGAGACCCAGTACTTC
.	TRBJ2-3	TRBV19	TRBD1	CASSSDREVRNTQYF	TGTGCCAGTAGTAGCGACAGGGAAGTAAGAAATACGCAGTATTTT
.	TRBJ2-5	TRBV5-4	.	CASSLGRETQYF	TGTGCCAGCAGCTTGGGTCGGGAGACCCAGTACTTC
.	TRBJ2-2	TRBV7-2	.	CASSLDSSGELFF	TGTGCCAGCAGCTTAGATTCCTCTGGGGAGCTGTTTTTT
.	TRBJ2-5	TRBV18	.	CASSQTPVSAETQYF	TGTGCCAGCTCACAGACACCCGTTTCGGCGGAGACCCAGTACTTC
.	TRBJ2-1	TRBV12-3/TRBV12-4	.	CASSEEDYNEQFF	TGTGCCAGCAGCGAAGAGGATTACAATGAGCAGTTCTTC
.	TRBJ1-2	TRBV6-2/TRBV6-3	.	CASSPPKKRTANYGYTF	TGTGCCAGCAGTCCCCCAAAAAAGAGGACAGCGAACTATGGCTACACCTTC
.	TRBJ1-5	TRBV7-3	.	CASSLSGWGNQPQHF	TGTGCCAGCAGCTTGTCAGGTTGGGGCAATCAGCCCCAGCATTTT
.	TRBJ1-1	TRBV9	TRBD1	CASSVGDRLYTEAFF	TGTGCCAGCAGCGTCGGGGACAGACTTTACACTGAAGCTTTCTTT
.	TRBJ2-7	TRBV6-5	.	CASTQHGTYEQYF	TGTGCCAGCACCCAACACGGGACCTACGAGCAGTACTTC